This T cell receptor (beta chain) was sequenced during a study of sequential checkpoint blockade in melanoma. Overall study context: Patients were randomized 1:1 to nivolumab-then-ipilimumab or ipilimumab-then-nivolumab first-line. Each arm's sequence ended with maintenance nivolumab.

This clone has only a few counts. Only in-frame clones appear in the TCRdb table, and some are missing; sequencing was by immunoSEQ multiplex PCR. The sample lists roughly 30,000 clones; 83% were seen once. The treatment denotes: randomized to nivolumab then ipilimumab (arm A) or the reverse (arm B). From thawed PBMCs, live CD3+CD8+ cells negative for CD19 and CD56 were sorted. J was trimmed by 2 bases and V by 4 bases; bases with no gene match: 6. The CDR3 runs to 15 residues. From germline, CDR1 is LNHNV and CDR2 YYDKDF (reference sequence). The chain couples TRBV15 to TRBJ1-2; 8 bases align to TRBD1. This specimen was CD8+ T cells sorted from blood (inferred from file names), taken from a patient given nivolumab and ipilimumab in sequence. The sequence derives from a human donor with melanoma. The DNA of the CDR3 is TGTGCCACCAGCACCCGGAGACAGGGGAACTATGGCTACACCTTC. This codes for CATSTRRQGNYGYTF.